Following are 6 T cell receptor beta chains from one sample sequenced in a study of T cell changes during pregnancy in multiple sclerosis (dated by TCRdb to about 2019). Receptor libraries were prepared by the immunoSEQ multiplex PCR assay. TCRdb limited this immuneACCESS table to in-frame rearrangements with V and J called. A share of clones is missing; checked studies link under half to unresolved V genes, and the rest is unexplained. The sample table lists 35,000 to 50,000 clones, about nine tenths of them with a count of one. Jointly, the top ten make up 0.55% to 0.7% of the sample. This material consisted of CD4+ T cells from peripheral blood mononuclear cells, taken in the first trimester of pregnancy. These receptor sequences come from a female donor with multiple sclerosis, enrolled in a pregnancy study.

The chain couples TRBV15 to TRBJ2-7, with 9 positions matching TRBD1. This CDR3 comprises 15 residues. From germline, CDR1 is LNHNV and CDR2 YYDKDF (reference sequence). With V trimmed by 0 bases and J by 2 bases, 2 bases remained unmatched. The DNA of the CDR3 is TGTGCCACCAGCAGAGAAGGGACAGGGACCTACGAGCAGTACTTC. Translated, it gives CATSREGTGTYEQYF. The variable domain in full, completed from reference TRBV15 and TRBJ2-7, reads DAMVIQNPRYQVTQFGKPVTLSCSQTLNHNVMYWYQQKSSQAPKLLFHYYDKDFNNEADTPDNFQSRRPNTSFCFLDIRSPGLGDTAMYLCATSREGTGTYEQYFGPGTRLTVT.

The chain uses TRBV27 and TRBJ2-7, with a possible D match to TRBD2 (6 bases). V shed 5 bases and J shed 3 bases, with 14 bases lying between them. This CDR3 spans 14 amino acids. The germline CDR1 and CDR2 sequences are MNHEY and SMNVEV (reference sequence). CDR3 coding DNA: TGTGCCAGCAGTCGGGGGTCCGGTCTCTACGAGCAGTACTTC. Translated, it gives CASSRGSGLYEQYF.

The chain carries TRBV30 and TRBJ2-3, with D perhaps TRBD2 (5 bases). Germline assignment: CDR1 GTSNPN and CDR2 SVGIG (reference sequence). The CDR3 runs 17 residues. Trimming pared 0 bases from V and 5 bases from J, leaving 21 bases between. CDR3 loop: CAWSVKVGSGVVDTQYF. CDR3 DNA: TGTGCCTGGAGTGTGAAGGTTGGGAGCGGAGTCGTAGATACGCAGTATTTT.

In nucleotides, the CDR3 is TGTGCCAGCAGCTTGGTACAGCCTGGCTACACCTTC. It yields the protein CASSLVQPGYTF. This chain joins TRBV5-4 and TRBJ1-2; D remains unclear. V lost 0 bases and J lost 7, with 7 bases in between. This CDR3 has 12 residues. Germline V gene sequence: CDR1 SGHNT, CDR2 YYREEE (reference sequence). Combining the CDR3 with reference TRBV5-4 and TRBJ1-2 gives the whole variable domain ETGVTQSPTHLIKTRGQQVTLRCSSQSGHNTVSWYQQALGQGPQFIFQYYREEENGRGNFPPRFSGLQFPNYSSELNVNALELDDSALYLCASSLVQPGYTFGSGTRLTVV.

This rearrangement joins TRBV4-1 to TRBJ2-1; D perhaps matches TRBD2 (5 bases). V was cut by 4 bases and J by 7 bases, with 20 bases left in between. The germline V gene has CDR1 MGHRA and CDR2 YSYEKL. This CDR3 region has 16 residues. Here the CDR3 DNA reads TGCGCCAGCAGCCCGATAGGAACTAGAAAAAGGAATGAGCAGTTCTTC. It codes for CASSPIGTRKRNEQFF.

The J gene is TRBJ1-1, the V gene TRBV5-1; perhaps TRBD1 as D (6 bases). Trimming left V 0 bases short and J 4 bases short, with 13 bases between. The germline gives CDR1 SGHRS, CDR2 YFSETQ. CDR3 size: 15 residues. CDR3 sequence: CASSLASGQSTEAFF. CDR3 DNA sequence: TGCGCCAGCAGCTTGGCCAGCGGACAGAGCACTGAAGCTTTCTTT.